Shown below are 2 T cell receptor beta chains from a single sample sequenced in a study of early T cells in non-severe SARS-CoV-2 infection. TCRdb itself ran the 5' RACE reads through MiXCR, one entry per CDR3 protein. The table has around 40,000 distinct CDR3 sequences, 5.9% seen once. The specimen was whole blood. The receptors originated from an adult who was a healthcare worker with PCR-confirmed SARS-CoV-2 infection or an uninfected control (not recorded which).

This clonotype appeared many times. V gene TRBV7-2 combines with J gene TRBJ2-7; 10 nucleotides agree with TRBD2. With V trimmed by 4 bases and J by 0 bases, 3 bases remained unmatched. Germline V gene sequence: CDR1 SGHTA, CDR2 FQGNSA. The CDR3 sequence is 15 residues long. The DNA for the CDR3 is TGTGCCAGCAGCTACCGGACTAGCGGCTCCTACGAGCAGTACTTC. Translating gives CASSYRTSGSYEQYF.

This clonotype was observed at least ten times. This chain joins TRBV20-1 and TRBJ1-6; no clear D. The V end lost 4 bases, the J end lost 7 bases, and 17 bases lay between the germline ends. CDR1 is DFQATT and CDR2 is SNEGSKA in the germline V gene (reference sequence). The CDR3 is 15 residues long. CDR3 region: CSATRARGGNSPLHF. The CDR3 nucleotides read TGCAGTGCTACCCGGGCCCGGGGAGGGAATTCACCCCTCCACTTT.